The entry that follows covers one TCR beta chain sequence. In TCRdb, the RT-PCR reads were re-called with MiXCR into one record per CDR3 protein. This sample has hundreds of thousands of distinct CDR3 sequences, with 12% to 15% found just once. These data are taken from a study of response to subunit inactivated influenza vaccine. This CDR3 has 17 amino acids. Germline CDR1 and CDR2: SGHVS and FQNEAQ. V was pared by 1 base and J by 0 bases, with 13 bases between. This clonotype originated in a man aged 45-60 years who received an inactivated influenza vaccine. The starting material was PBMCs from blood, obtained 14 to 15 days before vaccination. V gene TRBV7-8 combines with J gene TRBJ2-4, with D unresolved. The chain's CDR3 is CASSLGSSVLAKNIQYF. In DNA, the CDR3 is TGTGCCAGCAGCTTAGGCTCATCAGTTCTAGCCAAAAACATTCAGTACTTC.